Here is one TCR beta chain with its context. Its antigen remains unidentified. The sample is drawn from a study of T cell repertoires in cytomegalovirus infection. For the study at large: CMV epitopes used comprised recently identified HLA-C-restricted ones and well-studied HLA-B-restricted ones. Public TCR beta signatures indicated both CMV infection and matching HLA type. Study conclusions and caveats: The cumulative frequency of public TCR beta families identified carriers of CMV plus the relevant HLA. In two of eight donors, the top clonotype was HLA-C-restricted CMV-specific.

After removal of 6 bases from V and 5 bases from J, the junction contained 4 bases not matched to a gene. The germline CDR1 and CDR2 sequences are MNHNY and SVGAGI (reference sequence). The CDR3 spans 14 residues. TCRdb reprocessed the reads via MiXCR and lists one record per CDR3 protein. The sample lists 140,000 to 150,000 distinct CDR3 sequences; more than 30% were seen once. The V gene is TRBV6-6, the J gene TRBJ1-4, with TRBD1 matching over 9 bases. The starting material was CD8+ T cells from cultured PBMCs, obtained from culture after CMV antigen stimulation. The sequence was obtained from a human donor in good health (CMV status not recorded). Some clones in this sample may be carry-over from other donors' samples. The CDR3 spells CASSPGQGNEKLFF. The CDR3 DNA reads as TGTGCCAGCAGCCCTGGACAGGGGAATGAAAAACTGTTTTTT.